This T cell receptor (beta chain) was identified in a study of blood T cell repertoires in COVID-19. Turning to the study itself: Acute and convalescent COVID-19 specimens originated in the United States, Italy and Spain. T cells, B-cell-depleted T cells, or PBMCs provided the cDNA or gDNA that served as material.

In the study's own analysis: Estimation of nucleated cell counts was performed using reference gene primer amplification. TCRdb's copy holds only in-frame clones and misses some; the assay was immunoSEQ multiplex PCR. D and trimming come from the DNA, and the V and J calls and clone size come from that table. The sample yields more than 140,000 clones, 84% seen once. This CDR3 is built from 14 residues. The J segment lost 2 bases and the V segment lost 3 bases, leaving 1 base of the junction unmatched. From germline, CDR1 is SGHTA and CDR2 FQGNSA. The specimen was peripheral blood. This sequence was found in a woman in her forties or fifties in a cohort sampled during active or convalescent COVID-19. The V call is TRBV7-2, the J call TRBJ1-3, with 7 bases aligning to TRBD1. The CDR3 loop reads CASSLGQPGNTIYF. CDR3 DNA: TGTGCCAGCAGCTTGGGACAGCCTGGAAACACCATATATTTT.